The 27 T cell receptor beta chains below all came from one sample that was sequenced in a study of lymphopenia after photon versus proton radiotherapy (dated by TCRdb to between 2017 and 2020). The library was generated by the immunoSEQ multiplex PCR assay. TCRdb took this table from immuneACCESS and kept in-frame rearrangements with V and J called. Such tables lack part of the clones; where checked against another copy, unresolved V genes explain under half of the gap, and the rest is unexplained. For this sample there are roughly 58,000 clones; about nine tenths appear just once. Of the sample, roughly 13% falls within the top ten clones. The input for sequencing was peripheral blood, taken from a patient treated with proton-based radiotherapy. The receptors stem from a man older than 75 with esophageal cancer.

The chain joins TRBV5-6 to TRBJ2-1; 8 bases are a match to TRBD2. Losses at the gene ends were 6 bases for V and 9 bases for J; bases not matched to a gene: 14. Germline V gene sequence: CDR1 SGHDT, CDR2 YYEEEE. CDR3 size: 15 residues. The CDR3, as DNA: TGTGCCAGCATAAGATTCGCCGGGACTAGGACTGAGCAGTTCTTC. It codes for CASIRFAGTRTEQFF.

This clone was detected only once. V usage is TRBV6-6 and J usage is TRBJ1-1; no definite D call. Deletions cut 10 bases from V and 6 bases from J, with 24 bases between. CDR1 and CDR2 (germline): MNHNY, SVGAGI (reference sequence). The CDR3 consists of 15 residues. The CDR3 nucleotides are TGTGCCACCCTAAAGGGCGCGGGAGGAAGGCCTGAAGCTTTCTTT. Translating it yields CATLKGAGGRPEAFF.

This clone was seen a single time. CDR3 loop: CASSQDGHFGETQYF. The DNA of the CDR3 is TGCGCCAGCAGCCAAGACGGACATTTCGGGGAGACCCAGTACTTC. The chain uses TRBV4-3 and TRBJ2-5; D might be TRBD1 (5 bases). The germline CDR1 and CDR2 sequences are LGHNA and YSLEER. The CDR3 totals 15 residues. Trimming removed 0 bases at V and 5 bases at J, with 13 bases between.

The rearrangement links TRBV7-2 to TRBJ2-7, with D unclear. The V end lost 5 bases, the J end lost 5 bases, and 16 bases lay between the germline ends. This CDR3 is built from 14 residues. CDR1 and CDR2 (germline): SGHTA, FQGNSA. In DNA form, the CDR3 reads TGTGCCAGCAGCGGAGACGGGCAGGTCCACGAGCAGTACTTC. Translation gives CASSGDGQVHEQYF.

V usage is TRBV5-4 and J usage is TRBJ2-2; 7 nucleotides match TRBD1. The CDR3 runs to 14 residues. V shed 0 bases, J shed 7 bases, and the junction held 3 bases outside the gene matches. The germline V gene encodes CDR1 SGHNT and CDR2 YYREEE (reference sequence). The CDR3 is CASSLEPGGGELFF. DNA for the CDR3: TGTGCCAGCAGCTTGGAGCCAGGGGGCGGGGAGCTGTTTTTT.

V gene TRBV11-3 combines with J gene TRBJ2-7; 7 bases line up with TRBD1. CDR3 length: 13 residues. Trimming cost V 5 bases and J 3 bases; bases outside gene matches: 4. The germline CDR1 and CDR2 sequences are SGHNT and YENEEA. CDR3 bases: TGTGCCAGCAGCATCGGACAGGTCTACGAGCAGTACTTC. This translates into CASSIGQVYEQYF.

The gene calls are TRBV7-2 and TRBJ1-2; D is ambiguous. Trimming took off 0 bases at V and 1 base at J, with 9 bases between the two ends. The CDR3 totals 15 residues. In germline, CDR1 is SGHTA, CDR2 FQGNSA. CDR3 region: CASSLARQVNYGYTF. DNA for the CDR3: TGTGCCAGCAGCTTAGCGCGGCAGGTTAACTATGGCTACACCTTC.

The chain couples TRBV7-8 to TRBJ2-7; 13 nucleotides agree with TRBD2. The V and J ends lost 5 bases and 7 bases, in that order; junction bases with no gene match: 14. The V gene's germline CDR1 is SGHVS and CDR2 FQNEAQ. This CDR3 comprises 17 residues. In nucleotides, the CDR3 is TGTGCCAGCAGCAACCCTTCGACTAGCGGGAGGCTCTTGGAGCAGTACTTC. This translates into CASSNPSTSGRLLEQYF.

This chain links TRBV27 with TRBJ1-2; D gene ambiguous. Germline V gene sequence: CDR1 MNHEY, CDR2 SMNVEV (reference sequence). V shed 3 bases and J shed 7 bases, with 18 bases lying between them. This CDR3 comprises 15 residues. In nucleotides, the CDR3 is TGTGCCAGCAGTTTTGGTAGGGAGACCTTCGGTGGCTACACCTTC. Amino acid sequence: CASSFGRETFGGYTF.

The gene calls are TRBV5-1 and TRBJ2-7; TRBD2 matches at 8 bases. The ends lost 0 bases at V and 5 bases at J; junction bases unmatched: 7. The CDR3 loop spans 15 amino acids. CDR1 and CDR2 from the germline V gene are SGHRS and YFSETQ. The CDR3 DNA follows: TGCGCCAGCAGCTTGGATGGTACTAGCGGCCACGAGCAGTACTTC. Amino acid sequence: CASSLDGTSGHEQYF.

J is TRBJ2-1 and V is TRBV30; 13 nucleotides align to TRBD2. Trimming took 0 bases from V and 6 from J; bases not matched to a gene: 5. Germline CDR1 is GTSNPN and CDR2 is SVGIG (reference sequence). The CDR3 is made up of 16 amino acids. This chain's CDR3 is CAWSVRGLAGVNEQFF. As DNA, the CDR3 is TGTGCCTGGAGTGTACGAGGACTAGCGGGAGTCAATGAGCAGTTCTTC.

This sequence joins TRBV5-1 and TRBJ2-5, with 7 bases that match TRBD2. V shed 5 bases and J 1 base; nucleotides not matched to a gene: 2. The CDR3 has 13 amino acids. CDR1 is SGHRS, CDR2 YFSETQ, per germline. Here the CDR3 reads CASRASGQETQYF. DNA for the CDR3: TGCGCCAGCAGGGCTAGCGGCCAAGAGACCCAGTACTTC.

A few counts support this clone. This same CDR3 is encoded by further DNA sequences in the sample. In DNA form, the CDR3 reads TGTGCCAGCAGTGGGTCCCTTAATCAGCCCCAGCATTTT. Its protein is CASSGSLNQPQHF. The J gene is TRBJ1-5, the V gene TRBV6-5; D gene uncertain. Germline CDR1 and CDR2: MNHEY and SVGAGI. The CDR3 runs to 13 residues. V was trimmed by 5 bases and J by 4 bases, leaving 9 bases between them.

This clone was recorded only once. V and J are TRBV4-1 and TRBJ2-5; 9 nucleotides match TRBD2. The CDR3 extends over 15 amino acids. Per germline, CDR1 MGHRA and CDR2 YSYEKL. Losses at the gene ends were 5 bases for V and 5 bases for J; bases not matched to a gene: 9. The CDR3 sequence is CASSYGGGAMETQYF. The CDR3 region has the DNA TGCGCCAGCAGCTACGGCGGGGGGGCTATGGAGACCCAGTACTTC.

The chain carries TRBV6-5 and TRBJ2-7, with D perhaps given as TRBD1 or TRBD2 (5 bases each). In germline, CDR1 is MNHEY, CDR2 SVGAGI. Trimming removed 0 bases at V and 5 bases at J, with 14 bases between. The CDR3 sequence is 15 residues long. CDR3 in amino acids: CASSYSQRQGHEQYF. For the CDR3, the DNA is TGTGCCAGCAGTTACTCTCAAAGGCAGGGACACGAGCAGTACTTC.

This clone appeared a few times. The chain is built from TRBV11-3 and TRBJ2-7, with 11 bases matching TRBD2. Losses at the gene ends were 5 bases for V and 7 bases for J; bases not matched to a gene: 10. The CDR3 contains 15 residues. Per germline, CDR1 SGHNT and CDR2 YENEEA. The CDR3: CASSRGTSGTLEQYF. The CDR3 DNA follows: TGTGCCAGCAGCCGGGGGACTAGCGGAACTCTGGAGCAGTACTTC.

The chain has TRBV5-1 and TRBJ2-3, with 12 bases that match TRBD2. This CDR3 spans 15 amino acids. V trimming: 1 base; J trimming: 8 bases; junction bases outside the gene matches: 5. CDR1 SGHRS and CDR2 YFSETQ come from the germline V gene. The CDR3: CASSLSSGRAGTQYF. The CDR3 DNA sequence: TGCGCCAGCAGCTTGTCTAGCGGGAGGGCGGGTACGCAGTATTTT. The variable domain in full, completed from reference TRBV5-1 and TRBJ2-3, reads KAGVTQTPRYLIKTRGQQVTLSCSPISGHRSVSWYQQTPGQGLQFLFEYFSETQRNKGNFPGRFSGRQFSNSRSEMNVSTLELGDSALYLCASSLSSGRAGTQYFGPGTRLTVL.

The chain employs TRBV29-1 and TRBJ2-1, with D possibly TRBD2 on 5 matching bases. Germline CDR1 reads SQVTM; CDR2 reads ANQGSEA. The CDR3 loop spans 16 amino acids. Deletions cut 6 bases from V and 3 bases from J, with 21 bases between. The CDR3 bases are TGCAGCGTGGTAGGATTCACTAGTGGGTTCTACAATGAGCAGTTCTTC. Translating gives CSVVGFTSGFYNEQFF.

J is TRBJ2-1 and V is TRBV6-4; 10 nucleotides align to TRBD2. Germline V gene data show CDR1 as MRHNA and CDR2 as SNTAGT. This CDR3 spans 17 amino acids. Trimming removed 4 bases from V and 8 bases from J; junction bases left unmatched: 14. The CDR3 nucleotides read TGTGCCAGCAGTGTCGCGGGGCGAGCGGGAGGGCCTTATGAGCAGTTCTTC. It is translated as CASSVAGRAGGPYEQFF.

The chain combines TRBV18 with TRBJ2-2, with D perhaps matching TRBD2 (5 bases). The length of the CDR3 is 16 residues. The germline V and J ends were trimmed by 4 bases and 6 bases, with 18 bases remaining between them. Germline V gives CDR1 KGHSH, CDR2 LQKENI. The CDR3 DNA reads TGTGCCAGCTCACTCCTAGGTCCTGAGGGAGCCGGGGAGCTGTTTTTT. It codes for CASSLLGPEGAGELFF.

This clone was seen a few times. The chain combines TRBV7-2 with TRBJ2-1; D gene uncertain. Germline V gene sequence: CDR1 SGHTA, CDR2 FQGNSA. The ends were cut back, 1 base at V and 7 bases at J, with 11 bases in the middle. CDR3 length: 14 residues. DNA of the CDR3: TGTGCCAGCAGCTTAGTGGCAAAAGGGAATGAGCAGTTCTTC. Translated: CASSLVAKGNEQFF.

This chain connects TRBV11-2 to TRBJ2-7, with TRBD2 identical over 7 bases. With 4 bases clipped from V and 8 bases from J, the junction kept 20 bases outside the gene matches. Germline lookup yields CDR1 SGHAT and CDR2 FQNNGV. The CDR3 is 17 residues long. Here the CDR3 reads CASSYLGSGSFSLKQYF. For the CDR3, the DNA is TGTGCCAGCAGCTATCTTGGTAGCGGGTCGTTCTCTTTGAAGCAGTACTTC.

This sequence joins TRBV5-1 and TRBJ2-7; TRBD1 aligns across 7 bases. The CDR3 sequence is 16 residues long. The J segment lost 5 bases and the V segment lost 4 bases, leaving 15 bases of the junction unmatched. Germline CDR1 SGHRS, CDR2 YFSETQ. CDR3: CASSPDPDRVTHEQYF. CDR3 nucleotide sequence: TGCGCCAGCAGCCCGGACCCCGACAGGGTCACGCACGAGCAGTACTTC.

The chain employs TRBV29-1 and TRBJ2-7; 8 bases match TRBD1. The CDR3 consists of 13 residues. Germline lookup yields CDR1 SQVTM and CDR2 ANQGSEA. Trimming at V came to 6 bases and at J to 4 bases, leaving 8 bases not matched to a gene. The CDR3 DNA is TGCAGCGTGAGAAACAGGGGGGCTTACGAGCAGTACTTC. It is translated as CSVRNRGAYEQYF.

This sequence joins TRBV19 and TRBJ2-7; 8 positions match TRBD2. Germline values: CDR1 LNHDA, CDR2 SQIVND (reference sequence). CDR3 length: 14 amino acids. V dropped 9 bases and J dropped 2; count of bases not matched to a gene: 9. The CDR3 is CASRPGGVPYEQYF. CDR3 in DNA: TGTGCCAGCAGGCCCGGGGGGGTACCCTACGAGCAGTACTTC.

The chain links TRBV18 to TRBJ1-3; the D is unclear. CDR3 length equals 15 residues. Germline-derived CDR1 and CDR2 are KGHSH and LQKENI. Trimming shortened V by 2 bases and J by 0 bases, and 8 bases separated the two germline ends. The CDR3 here is CASSPGVSSGNTIYF. CDR3 nucleotides: TGTGCCAGCTCACCAGGAGTTAGCTCTGGAAACACCATATATTTT.

This clone was counted a single time. This chain links TRBV18 with TRBJ2-5; 11 nucleotides match TRBD1. Losses at the gene ends were 5 bases for V and 7 bases for J; bases not matched to a gene: 9. The CDR3 has 15 residues. CDR1 is KGHSH and CDR2 is LQKENI in the germline V gene. The CDR3 nucleotides read TGTGCCAGCTCAGGCCGGACAGGGGGCCTGGGGACCCAGTACTTC. Its protein product is CASSGRTGGLGTQYF.